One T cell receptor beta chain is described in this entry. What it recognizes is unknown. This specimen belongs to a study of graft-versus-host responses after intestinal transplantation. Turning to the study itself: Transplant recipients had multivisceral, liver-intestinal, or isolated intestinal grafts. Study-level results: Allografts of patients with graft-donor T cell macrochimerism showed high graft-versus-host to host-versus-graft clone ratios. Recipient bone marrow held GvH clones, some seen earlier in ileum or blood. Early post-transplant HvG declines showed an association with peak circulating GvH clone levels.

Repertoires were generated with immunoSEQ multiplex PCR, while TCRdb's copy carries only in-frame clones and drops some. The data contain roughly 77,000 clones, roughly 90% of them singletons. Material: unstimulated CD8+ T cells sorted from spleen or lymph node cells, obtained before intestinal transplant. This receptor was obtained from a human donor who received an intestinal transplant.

Here the CDR3 reads CASSDITDTQYF. Written as DNA, the CDR3 is TGTGCCAGCAGCGACATAACCGATACGCAGTATTTT. V gene TRBV14 combines with J gene TRBJ2-3; D is ambiguous. CDR1 SGHDN and CDR2 FVKESK come from the germline V gene. CDR3 length: 12 amino acids. V lost 5 bases and J lost 6, with 9 bases in between.